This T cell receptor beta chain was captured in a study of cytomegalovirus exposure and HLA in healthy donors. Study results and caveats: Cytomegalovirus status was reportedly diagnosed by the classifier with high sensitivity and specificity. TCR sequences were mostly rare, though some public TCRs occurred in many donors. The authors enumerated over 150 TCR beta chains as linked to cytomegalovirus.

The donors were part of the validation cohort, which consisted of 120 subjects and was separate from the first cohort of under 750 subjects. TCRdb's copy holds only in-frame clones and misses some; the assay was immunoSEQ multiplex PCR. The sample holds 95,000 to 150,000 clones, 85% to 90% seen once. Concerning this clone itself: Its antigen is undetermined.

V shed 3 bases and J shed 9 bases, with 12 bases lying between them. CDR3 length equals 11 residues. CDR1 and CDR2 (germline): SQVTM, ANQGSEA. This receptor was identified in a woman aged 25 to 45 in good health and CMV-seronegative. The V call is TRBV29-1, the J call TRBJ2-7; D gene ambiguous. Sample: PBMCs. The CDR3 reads CSVEGTLGQYF. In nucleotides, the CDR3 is TGCAGCGTTGAGGGCACCTTGGGGCAGTACTTC.